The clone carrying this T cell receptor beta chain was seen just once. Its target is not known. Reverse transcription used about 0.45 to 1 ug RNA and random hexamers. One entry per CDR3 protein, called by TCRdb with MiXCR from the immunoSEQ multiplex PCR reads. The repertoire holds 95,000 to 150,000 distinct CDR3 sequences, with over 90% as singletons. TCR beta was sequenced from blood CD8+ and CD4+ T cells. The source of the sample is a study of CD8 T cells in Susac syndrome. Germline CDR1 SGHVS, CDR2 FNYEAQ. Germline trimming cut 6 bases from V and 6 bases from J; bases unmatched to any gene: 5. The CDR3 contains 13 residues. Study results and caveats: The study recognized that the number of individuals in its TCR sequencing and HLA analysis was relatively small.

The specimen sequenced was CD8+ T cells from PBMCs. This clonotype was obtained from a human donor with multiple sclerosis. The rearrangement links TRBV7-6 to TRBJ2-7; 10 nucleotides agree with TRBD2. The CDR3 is CASSPGLAVEQYV. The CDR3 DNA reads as TGTGCCAGCAGTCCAGGACTAGCGGTCGAGCAGTACGTC.